Below, one TCR beta chain is given with its context. With 2 bases clipped from V and 5 bases from J, the junction kept 7 bases outside the gene matches. Looked up from germline, CDR1 is DFQATT and CDR2 is SNEGSKA (reference sequence). The CDR3 consists of 14 residues. This sample was taken from a study of response to subunit inactivated influenza vaccine. A single record per CDR3 protein comes from TCRdb applying MiXCR to the RT-PCR reads. The sample includes about 570,000 distinct CDR3 sequences, about 11% of them seen just once. The sample was also linked to a second study, of T cells expressing NK-cell markers. This second report adds: Generation of TCR beta cDNA was performed by 5'RACE template switching incorporating UMIs.

This TCR came from a man aged 50-59 years who received an inactivated influenza vaccine. The sample consisted of PBMCs from blood, taken on the day of vaccination. The chain has TRBV20-1 and TRBJ2-7; TRBD1 matches at 9 bases. For the CDR3, the DNA is TGCAGTGCTAGACCCGGGACAGGGACAAACGAGCAGTACTTC. Its translation is CSARPGTGTNEQYF.